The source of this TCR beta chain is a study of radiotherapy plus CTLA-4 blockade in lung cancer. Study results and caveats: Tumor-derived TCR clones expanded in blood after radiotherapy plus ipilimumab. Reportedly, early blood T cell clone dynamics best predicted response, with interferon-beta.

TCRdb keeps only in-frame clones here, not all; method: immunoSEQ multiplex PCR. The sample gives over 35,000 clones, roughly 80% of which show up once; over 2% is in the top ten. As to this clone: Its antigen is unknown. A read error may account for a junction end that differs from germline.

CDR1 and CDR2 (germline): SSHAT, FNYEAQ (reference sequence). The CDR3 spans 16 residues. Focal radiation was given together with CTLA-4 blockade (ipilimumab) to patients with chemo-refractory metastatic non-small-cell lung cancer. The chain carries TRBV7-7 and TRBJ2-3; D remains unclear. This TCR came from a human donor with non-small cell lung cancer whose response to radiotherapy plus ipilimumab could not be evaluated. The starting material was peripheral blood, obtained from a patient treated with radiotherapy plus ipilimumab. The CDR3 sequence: CASSPPLQLSTDTQYF. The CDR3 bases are TGTGCTAGCAGCCCCCCGCTACAGTTAAGCACAGATACGCAGTATTTT.